The 14 T cell receptor beta chains reported below all come from one sample, sequenced in a study of Graves' ophthalmopathy and Graves' hyperthyroidism (dated by TCRdb to the late 2010s). The data were produced on an Illumina HiSeq 2000. For repertoire sequencing, the TCR beta CDR3 regions were amplified from RNA transcripts. The first round was an RT-PCR using HTBI primers with the Qiagen OneStep RT-PCR kit, and this first round was followed by a second-round multiplex PCR, then size selection and purification. TCRdb itself trimmed the public reads at Q25 with fastp, ran MiXCR and retained productive beta chains. Each CDR3 protein gets just one entry, which takes the most common genes and DNA from the rows behind it. Across this sample there are roughly 610,000 distinct CDR3 sequences, with 22% seen only once. More than 5.5% of the sample is in the top ten clones. Sequencing was carried out using peripheral blood. The receptor set was obtained from a woman in her late teens or twenties with stable Graves' hyperthyroidism. Some clones in this sample may be carry-over from other donors' samples. Donor details come from another sample of the same person, matched by shared clones.

There are many counts of this clonotype. This chain links TRBV12-3 or TRBV12-4 with TRBJ2-7; TRBD2 agrees at 9 bases. V lost 8 bases and J lost 3; bases outside the gene matches: 8. The length of the CDR3 is 14 residues. The CDR3 loop reads CASGKRGAHYEQYF. For the CDR3, the DNA is TGTGCCAGCGGAAAGCGGGGGGCACACTACGAGCAGTACTTC.

This clonotype has at least ten counts. The V gene is TRBV14, the J gene TRBJ2-2; TRBD2 aligns across 10 bases. CDR1 and CDR2 (germline): SGHDN, FVKESK. CDR3 length equals 16 residues. Germline trimming cut 0 bases from V and 3 bases from J; bases unmatched to any gene: 1. CDR3 sequence: CASSQDLAGDTGELFF. The DNA of the CDR3 is TGTGCCAGCAGCCAAGATCTAGCGGGGGACACCGGGGAGCTGTTTTTT.

This clonotype was recorded at least ten times. The chain uses TRBV12-3 or TRBV12-4 and TRBJ1-1; D remains ambiguous. Between the trimmed V and J ends, which lost 3 bases and 0 bases, there was a span of 5 bases. CDR3 size: 13 residues. CDR3 loop: CASSLWMNTEAFF. CDR3 in DNA: TGTGCCAGCAGTTTGTGGATGAACACTGAAGCTTTCTTT.

This clonotype was found many times. J is TRBJ2-2 and V is TRBV2; D gene uncertain. CDR1 is SNHLY, CDR2 FYNNEI, per germline. The CDR3 has 13 residues. The germline V and J ends were trimmed by 7 bases and 7 bases, with 13 bases remaining between them. The DNA for the CDR3 is TGTGCCAGCACTCTGCTAGGTAGCGGGGAGCTGTTTTTT. Translated, it gives CASTLLGSGELFF.

The V call is TRBV28, the J call TRBJ2-7; unclear D gene. Germline V gene lookup returns CDR1 MDHEN and CDR2 SYDVKM. The CDR3 contains 11 residues. The CDR3 DNA follows: TGTTCCAGCAGTTTTCGTTACGAGCAGTACGTC. This codes for CSSSFRYEQYV.

This clonotype was found many times. The chain links TRBV6-1 to TRBJ2-7, with 10 bases identical to TRBD1. V lost 3 bases to trimming and J lost 4 bases; unmatched junction nucleotides: 6. Germline CDR1 is MNHNS and CDR2 is SASEGT. This CDR3 is built from 15 residues. DNA for the CDR3: TGTGCCAGCAGTGAGACGAGGACAGGGGGTTACGAGCAGTACTTC. Its translation: CASSETRTGGYEQYF.

This clonotype was counted many times. The gene calls are TRBV29-1 and TRBJ1-5; D possibly corresponds to TRBD1 (5 bases). V lost 2 bases and J 3 bases, leaving 11 bases between the germline ends. Germline V CDR1 and CDR2: SQVTM, ANQGSEA. CDR3 length equals 14 residues. The CDR3 sequence: CSVELGTANQPQHF. The CDR3 DNA is TGCAGCGTTGAACTCGGGACGGCCAATCAGCCCCAGCATTTT.

This clonotype showed up many times. The chain combines TRBV11-2 with TRBJ2-7, with D perhaps TRBD1 or TRBD2 (6 bases each). Trimming removed 5 bases from V and 4 bases from J, with 21 bases in between. Germline CDR1 SGHAT, CDR2 FQNNGV. The CDR3 is 16 amino acids. The CDR3 reads CASSPSSLGGRYEQYF. The CDR3 DNA sequence: TGTGCCAGCAGCCCTTCTTCGTTGGGGGGCAGGTACGAGCAGTACTTC. The full variable domain, with the rest looked up from reference TRBV11-2 and TRBJ2-7, is EAGVAQSPRYKIIEKRQSVAFWCNPISGHATLYWYQQILGQGPKLLIQFQNNGVVDDSQLPKDRFSAERLKGVDSTLKIQPAKLEDSAVYLCASSPSSLGGRYEQYFGPGTRLTVT.

In this sample, this clonotype turned up many times. The V and J genes are TRBV6-5 and TRBJ2-2; TRBD1 might be the D (5 bases). The CDR3 has 14 residues. Trimming removed 2 bases at V and 4 bases at J, with 8 bases between. Germline values: CDR1 MNHEY, CDR2 SVGAGI. CDR3 DNA sequence: TGTGCCAGCAGTTACCGACAGATCACCGGGGAGCTGTTTTTT. Encoded protein: CASSYRQITGELFF.

The V gene is TRBV20-1, the J gene TRBJ2-4; perhaps TRBD1 as D (6 bases). The CDR3 runs 19 residues. Germline V gives CDR1 DFQATT, CDR2 SNEGSKA (reference sequence). V lost 3 bases and J lost 8, with 32 bases in between. CDR3 nucleotides: TGCAGTGCTAGGGTGTGGGCAGGGGTCCCGTCGGAGTTGGGGTACATTCAGTACTTC. Amino acid sequence: CSARVWAGVPSELGYIQYF.

Note on this clonotype: This sequence may be a read error, since a much larger clone differs from it by one base. The chain has TRBV20-1 and TRBJ1-5; 8 nucleotides align to TRBD1. The CDR3 is 15 amino acids. Germline-derived CDR1 and CDR2 are DFQATT and SNEGSKA (reference sequence). For the CDR3, the DNA is TGCAGTGCTAGAGAACAGGGGGGTAGGAGTCAGCCCCAGCGTTTT. It is translated as CSAREQGGRSQPQRF.

This clonotype occurred a few times. The genes are TRBV28 and TRBJ2-7; 8 bases fit TRBD2. The CDR3 contains 17 residues. The ends lost 7 bases at V and 2 bases at J; junction bases unmatched: 16. The V gene's germline CDR1 is MDHEN and CDR2 SYDVKM. CDR3 sequence reads: CASTPTSGYNTTYEQYF. The CDR3 DNA is TGTGCCAGCACCCCCACTAGCGGCTATAATACCACCTACGAGCAGTACTTC.

This clonotype was detected only a few times. The rearrangement joins TRBV28 to TRBJ2-2; the D is unclear. Germline V lookup: CDR1 MDHEN, CDR2 SYDVKM. V lost 4 bases and J 5 bases, leaving 8 bases between the germline ends. This CDR3 region has 13 residues. As DNA, the CDR3 is TGTGCCAGCAGTTCCAGTCGAACCGGGGAGCTGTTTTTT. Translated, it gives CASSSSRTGELFF. Based on the CDR3 plus reference TRBV28 and TRBJ2-2, the full variable domain is DVKVTQSSRYLVKRTGEKVFLECVQDMDHENMFWYRQDPGLGLRLIYFSYDVKMKEKGDIPEGYSVSREKKERFSLILESASTNQTSMYLCASSSSRTGELFFGEGSRLTVL.

This clonotype was seen many times. The V call is TRBV20-1, the J call TRBJ1-5, with D possibly matching TRBD1 (5 bases). This CDR3 spans 14 amino acids. Germline CDR1 DFQATT, CDR2 SNEGSKA (reference sequence). V was trimmed by 3 bases and J by 1 base, leaving 10 bases between them. CDR3 nucleotide sequence: TGCAGTGCTAGCCGGGGACCAAGCAATCAGCCCCAGCATTTT. This encodes CSASRGPSNQPQHF.